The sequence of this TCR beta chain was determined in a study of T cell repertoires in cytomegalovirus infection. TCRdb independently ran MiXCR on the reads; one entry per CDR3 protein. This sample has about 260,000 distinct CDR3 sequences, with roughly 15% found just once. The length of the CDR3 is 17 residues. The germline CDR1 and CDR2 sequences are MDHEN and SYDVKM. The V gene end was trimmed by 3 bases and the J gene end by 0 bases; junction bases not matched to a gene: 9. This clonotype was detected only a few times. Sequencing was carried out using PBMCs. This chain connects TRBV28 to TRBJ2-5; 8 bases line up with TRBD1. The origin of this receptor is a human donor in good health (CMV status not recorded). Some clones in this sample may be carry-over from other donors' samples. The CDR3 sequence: CASSFPTGGAYQETQYF. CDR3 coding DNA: TGTGCCAGCAGTTTCCCAACAGGGGGAGCGTACCAAGAGACCCAGTACTTC.